This TCR beta chain appears in the sequencing data of a study of spatial heterogeneity in lung cancer. Looking at the study overall: Samples came from about 72 TRACERx patients with untreated early-stage lung cancer. PBMC samples from follow-up, when available, were sequenced at a median of about 2 years post-resection. More beta-chain than alpha-chain sequences were consistently detected. The study, taken as a whole, reports: Tumor TCRs that were ubiquitous and expanded showed up in blood more at resection than follow-up.

As for time point: blood at routine non-recurrence follow-up after resection. Unsorted whole RNA of tumor, nontumor lung or frozen PBMC was sequenced. TCRdb reprocessed the 5' RACE reads with MiXCR, giving one entry per CDR3 protein. The table includes 20,000 to 30,000 distinct CDR3 sequences, 5% to 6.5% detected once. Remarks on this clonotype: Its antigen is still unknown. This may be a read error, as it is one base from a much larger clone.

The CDR3 runs 13 residues. Germline CDR1 and CDR2: SEHNR and FQNEAQ (reference sequence). The source is a male donor with early-stage non-small cell lung cancer. This sample comprised PBMCs, obtained at follow-up. This chain uses TRBV7-9 with TRBJ2-5; D is ambiguous. As DNA, the CDR3 is TGTGTCAGCAGCGTAGGCCCGCGGGAGACCCAGTACTTC. Translation: CVSSVGPRETQYF.